The 20 T cell receptor beta chains presented below share a single source sample, sequenced in a study of blood T cell repertoires in COVID-19. The protocol was immunoSEQ multiplex PCR, while the TCRdb copy is restricted to in-frame clones and leaves out a portion. In the table there are roughly 300,000 clones, 70% to 90% of which are singletons. The sample consisted of PBMCs or T cells enriched from blood (not recorded which). The receptor source for this set is a woman younger than 45 who had recovered from COVID-19.

This clone showed up just a few times. CDR3 sequence: CASSLSGVEKLFF. CDR3 nucleotides: TGTGCCAGCAGCTTATCCGGAGTCGAAAAACTGTTTTTT. This chain connects TRBV7-2 to TRBJ1-4; D remains ambiguous. V shed 2 bases and J shed 8 bases, with 9 bases lying between them. The CDR3 runs 13 residues. The V gene's germline CDR1 is SGHTA and CDR2 FQGNSA.

The chain links TRBV11-2 to TRBJ2-5, with 7 bases identical to TRBD1. Germline V gene lookup returns CDR1 SGHAT and CDR2 FQNNGV. With 4 bases clipped from V and 5 bases from J, the junction kept 7 bases outside the gene matches. CDR3 size: 14 residues. CDR3 nucleotide sequence: TGTGCCAGCAGCTCATGGACAGGCCGGGAGACCCAGTACTTC. Its translation: CASSSWTGRETQYF.

This clone was counted between two and nine times. This chain links TRBV29-1 with TRBJ1-1; no definite D call. The CDR3 consists of 14 residues. Germline CDR1 is SQVTM and CDR2 is ANQGSEA. Trimming left V 3 bases short and J 4 bases short, with 15 bases between. CDR3 bases: TGCAGCGTTGAGGGCAAGCATTCTCCCACTGAAGCTTTCTTT. Protein sequence: CSVEGKHSPTEAFF.

Only one count was recorded for this clone. The rearrangement joins TRBV12-3 or TRBV12-4 to TRBJ2-4, with a tentative D call TRBD2 (6 bases). The length of the CDR3 is 13 residues. V lost 6 bases to trimming and J lost 5 bases, with 11 bases between them. The CDR3 loop is CASRGDWENIQYF. Here the CDR3 DNA reads TGTGCCAGCAGGGGGGACTGGGAAAACATTCAGTACTTC.

V is TRBV24-1 and J is TRBJ2-5, with D possibly TRBD1 on 6 matching bases. V lost 4 bases, J lost 5 bases, and 10 bases lay in between. The CDR3 runs to 13 residues. Germline lookup yields CDR1 KGHDR and CDR2 SFDVKD. The CDR3 region is CATSDGTTETQYF. The CDR3 bases are TGTGCCACCAGTGACGGGACAACGGAGACCCAGTACTTC.

This rearrangement joins TRBV5-1 to TRBJ1-1; 8 bases match TRBD1. Trimming cost V 6 bases and J 0 bases; bases outside gene matches: 10. The V gene's germline CDR1 is SGHRS and CDR2 YFSETQ. CDR3 length: 16 amino acids. The chain's CDR3 is CASTRQGMGLNTEAFF. The CDR3 nucleotides read TGCGCCAGCACACGACAGGGGATGGGACTGAACACTGAAGCTTTCTTT.

This clone has a count of ten or more. As DNA, the CDR3 is TGCGCCAGCAGCCCCAACAATACAGACGGCTACACCTTC. Protein product: CASSPNNTDGYTF. This chain connects TRBV4-1 to TRBJ1-2; D gene uncertain. The CDR3 contains 13 residues. The germline CDR1 and CDR2 sequences are MGHRA and YSYEKL. Trimming left V 4 bases short and J 8 bases short, with 14 bases between.

This rearrangement joins TRBV5-1 to TRBJ1-4, with D unclear. The germline V gene encodes CDR1 SGHRS and CDR2 YFSETQ. This CDR3 has 14 amino acids. Trimming shortened V by 4 bases and J by 3 bases, and 10 bases separated the two germline ends. CDR3 nucleotide sequence: TGCGCCAGCAGCCCCCTTCCCCCTAATGAAAAACTGTTTTTT. Translation: CASSPLPPNEKLFF. The whole variable domain, filled in from reference TRBV5-1 and TRBJ1-4, reads KAGVTQTPRYLIKTRGQQVTLSCSPISGHRSVSWYQQTPGQGLQFLFEYFSETQRNKGNFPGRFSGRQFSNSRSEMNVSTLELGDSALYLCASSPLPPNEKLFFGSGTQLSVL.

This sequence joins TRBV7-2 and TRBJ2-7, with TRBD2 identical over 7 bases. Germline V CDR1 and CDR2: SGHTA, FQGNSA. The CDR3 length is 15 residues. V lost 5 bases to trimming and J lost 0 bases; unmatched junction nucleotides: 7. The CDR3 sequence: CASSTQRGPSYEQYF. The CDR3 DNA follows: TGTGCCAGCAGCACCCAGCGGGGCCCCTCCTACGAGCAGTACTTC.

This clone was counted a single time. The chain recombines TRBV19 with TRBJ1-2; maybe TRBD1 (5 bases). Germline V gene lookup returns CDR1 LNHDA and CDR2 SQIVND (reference sequence). This CDR3 region has 15 residues. V was cut by 3 bases and J by 4 bases, with 15 bases left in between. DNA of the CDR3: TGTGCCAGTAGTATCCCCCAGGGAGGGACCTATGGCTACACCTTC. Its protein product is CASSIPQGGTYGYTF.

The sample holds a few counts of this clone. This chain uses TRBV9 with TRBJ1-2, with D possibly TRBD1 on 6 matching bases. Germline CDR1 is SGDLS and CDR2 is YYNGEE. V lost 10 bases, J lost 7 bases, and 17 bases lay in between. This CDR3 has 12 amino acids. The CDR3 DNA reads TGTGCCTCAGGCGCAGGGGAGGGTGGCTACACCTTC. Translating it yields CASGAGEGGYTF.

The V and J genes are TRBV5-1 and TRBJ1-1; TRBD1 matches 7 bases. The J segment lost 4 bases and the V segment lost 5 bases, leaving 17 bases of the junction unmatched. The germline CDR1 and CDR2 sequences are SGHRS and YFSETQ. CDR3 length equals 17 residues. In DNA form, the CDR3 reads TGCGCCAGCAGTCGATTCCGGGACAGACGGTCAGGCACTGAAGCTTTCTTT. Translation gives CASSRFRDRRSGTEAFF.

The V call is TRBV18, the J call TRBJ1-1; TRBD1 matches 9 bases. CDR1 is KGHSH, CDR2 LQKENI, per germline. The CDR3 totals 12 residues. With V trimmed by 3 bases and J by 7 bases, 0 bases remained unmatched. CDR3 bases: TGTGCCAGCTCACCGGGACAGGGTGAAGCTTTCTTT. Translated, it gives CASSPGQGEAFF.

The CDR3 DNA sequence: TGCGCCAGCAGCTTGATTCCCACAAACAATGAGCAGTTCTTC. Protein product: CASSLIPTNNEQFF. The chain combines TRBV5-1 with TRBJ2-1; D call uncertain. This CDR3 contains 14 residues. In germline, CDR1 is SGHRS, CDR2 YFSETQ. Trimming stripped 1 base from V and 5 bases from J, with 10 bases between.

The chain combines TRBV19 with TRBJ2-7; no clear D. The CDR3 has 15 amino acids. The V end was cut by 3 bases, the J end by 3 bases, with 15 bases between. Germline loops: CDR1 LNHDA, CDR2 SQIVND (reference sequence). The CDR3 DNA sequence: TGTGCCAGTAGTATGGGCCCGCCAGGATACTACGAGCAGTACTTC. This encodes CASSMGPPGYYEQYF.

This sequence joins TRBV19 and TRBJ1-1; the D gene is possibly TRBD1 (5 bases). CDR3 length: 16 amino acids. Trimming removed 1 base from V and 1 base from J, with 13 bases in between. CDR1 and CDR2 from the germline V gene are LNHDA and SQIVND (reference sequence). For the CDR3, the DNA is TGTGCCAGTAGTATAGGGGGGGATAATTGGAACACTGAAGCTTTCTTT. This sequence encodes CASSIGGDNWNTEAFF.

J is TRBJ2-1 and V is TRBV6-2 or TRBV6-3, with a tentative D call TRBD2 (5 bases). The CDR3 is 16 amino acids. V lost 6 bases and J 6 bases, leaving 21 bases between the germline ends. Germline loops: CDR1 MNHEY, CDR2 SVGEGT. The CDR3 region is CASSPLEVRVTNEQFF. The CDR3 coding sequence is TGTGCCAGCAGCCCTCTCGAAGTGAGGGTGACCAATGAGCAGTTCTTC.

V is TRBV20-1 and J is TRBJ2-7; 7 bases are shared with TRBD2. The trim removed 3 bases at V and 0 bases at J, leaving 29 bases unmatched. The CDR3 runs to 22 residues. Germline V lookup: CDR1 DFQATT, CDR2 SNEGSKA (reference sequence). CDR3 coding DNA: TGCAGTGCTAGTTCCCCCCCAAACCGCCATAATGGTTGGCGGGGGAGCTCCTACGAGCAGTACTTC. As protein: CSASSPPNRHNGWRGSSYEQYF.

V gene TRBV5-4 combines with J gene TRBJ2-5; possible D gene TRBD1, 5 bases. With 0 bases removed from V and 7 bases from J, the gap between germline ends came to 16 bases. The CDR3 has 15 amino acids. Per the germline V gene, CDR1 is SGHNT and CDR2 is YYREEE (reference sequence). CDR3 sequence (DNA): TGTGCCAGCAGCTTGGCCCTGCGGCAGGGTGGGACCCAGTACTTC. Translation: CASSLALRQGGTQYF.

The V and J genes are TRBV7-2 and TRBJ1-6, with 7 nucleotides matching TRBD1. Germline V CDR1 and CDR2: SGHTA, FQGNSA. The ends lost 2 bases at V and 10 bases at J; junction bases unmatched: 11. The CDR3 runs to 16 residues. The CDR3 sequence: CASSLSRGQRESPLHF. In DNA, the CDR3 is TGTGCCAGCAGCTTATCGAGGGGGCAGAGGGAATCACCCCTCCACTTT.